These 6 T cell receptor beta chains share one sample of origin, sequenced in a study of blood T cell repertoires in COVID-19. Profiled with immunoSEQ multiplex PCR; TCRdb holds only in-frame clones, not every one. The data show hundreds of thousands of clones, with about nine tenths seen just once and roughly 6.9% held by the top ten. Sample: peripheral blood. These receptors originate from a woman aged 30 to 39 who had recovered from COVID-19.

The chain combines TRBV28 with TRBJ2-1; unclear D gene. Germline V gives CDR1 MDHEN, CDR2 SYDVKM. The CDR3 runs 11 residues. The V end lost 6 bases, the J end lost 9 bases, and 9 bases lay between the germline ends. The CDR3 reads CASSPGGEQFF. The CDR3 DNA reads as TGTGCCAGCAGCCCAGGTGGTGAGCAGTTCTTC.

This chain connects TRBV2 to TRBJ2-1; a weak D match, TRBD1 (5 bases). Trimming left V 4 bases short and J 1 base short, with 11 bases between. Germline CDR1 and CDR2: SNHLY and FYNNEI. The CDR3 loop spans 15 amino acids. CDR3 in DNA: TGTGCCAGCAGTGGGCAGGGTAGTTCCTACAATGAGCAGTTCTTC. Encoded protein: CASSGQGSSYNEQFF.

The J gene is TRBJ1-1, the V gene TRBV6-5; 7 bases agree with TRBD1. This CDR3 has 13 residues. J was trimmed by 9 bases and V by 5 bases; bases with no gene match: 9. CDR1 and CDR2 (germline): MNHEY, SVGAGI. As DNA, the CDR3 is TGTGCCAGCAGTCGTATGGGACAGAGAAAAGCTTTCTTT. Translation gives CASSRMGQRKAFF.

The chain is built from TRBV28 and TRBJ1-5; 7 nucleotides match TRBD1. This CDR3 has 14 amino acids. Germline values: CDR1 MDHEN, CDR2 SYDVKM. V trimming: 8 bases; J trimming: 3 bases; junction bases outside the gene matches: 7. CDR3 nucleotide sequence: TGTGCCAGCGCACAGGGGTCGAACAATCAGCCCCAGCATTTT. Amino acids: CASAQGSNNQPQHF. The full variable domain, completed using reference TRBV28 and TRBJ1-5, is DVKVTQSSRYLVKRTGEKVFLECVQDMDHENMFWYRQDPGLGLRLIYFSYDVKMKEKGDIPEGYSVSREKKERFSLILESASTNQTSMYLCASAQGSNNQPQHFGDGTRLSIL.

This clone was counted a single time. V and J are TRBV19 and TRBJ1-2; 7 bases fit TRBD1. The J segment lost 6 bases and the V segment lost 6 bases, leaving 1 base of the junction unmatched. The CDR3 length is 11 residues. Germline V CDR1 and CDR2: LNHDA, SQIVND (reference sequence). DNA of the CDR3: TGTGCCAGTAGAACAGGGGATGGCTACACCTTC. This encodes CASRTGDGYTF.

The gene calls are TRBV27 and TRBJ2-3; possibly TRBD1 for D (5 bases). CDR3 length: 17 residues. Germline V lookup: CDR1 MNHEY, CDR2 SMNVEV (reference sequence). Between the trimmed V and J ends, which lost 5 bases and 5 bases, there was a span of 23 bases. The DNA of the CDR3 is TGTGCCAGCAGTCACACCCGACAGCTACTCACCGGAGATACGCAGTATTTT. Translated, it gives CASSHTRQLLTGDTQYF.